This TCR beta chain is from a study of blood T cell repertoires in COVID-19. The overall study: Acute-phase and convalescent COVID-19 samples originated in the United States, Italy and Spain. The cDNA or gDNA used as material had been derived from T cells, B-cell-depleted T cells, or PBMCs.

Repertoires were generated with immunoSEQ multiplex PCR, while TCRdb's copy carries only in-frame clones and drops some. The table records about 250,000 clones, about 80% of them present only once. V lost 5 bases to trimming and J lost 8 bases; unmatched junction nucleotides: 10. The CDR3 consists of 15 residues. Germline V gene lookup returns CDR1 LNHDA and CDR2 SQIVND (reference sequence). Sequencing was done on a sample of peripheral blood. The V call is TRBV19, the J call TRBJ2-4, with 9 positions matching TRBD1. This clonotype originated in a man between 50 and 59 years old with active or convalescent COVID-19. The DNA of the CDR3 is TGTGCCAGTAGTCCACAGGGGGCGCGGGTGGACATTCAGTACTTC. Translating it yields CASSPQGARVDIQYF.